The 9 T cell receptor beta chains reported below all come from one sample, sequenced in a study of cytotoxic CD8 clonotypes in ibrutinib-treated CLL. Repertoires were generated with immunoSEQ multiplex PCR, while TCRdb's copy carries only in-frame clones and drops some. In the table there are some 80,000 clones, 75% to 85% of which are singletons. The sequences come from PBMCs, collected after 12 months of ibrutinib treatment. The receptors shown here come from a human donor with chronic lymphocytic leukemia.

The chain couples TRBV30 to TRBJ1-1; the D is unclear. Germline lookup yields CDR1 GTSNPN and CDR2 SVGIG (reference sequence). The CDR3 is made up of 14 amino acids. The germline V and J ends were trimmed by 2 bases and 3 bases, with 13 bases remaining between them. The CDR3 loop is CAWSLGLGHTEAFF. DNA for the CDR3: TGTGCCTGGAGTCTGGGCCTGGGCCACACTGAAGCTTTCTTT.

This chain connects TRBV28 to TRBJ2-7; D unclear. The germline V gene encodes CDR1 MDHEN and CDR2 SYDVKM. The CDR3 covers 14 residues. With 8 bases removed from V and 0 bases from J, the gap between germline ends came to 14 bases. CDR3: CASGPAPSSYEQYF. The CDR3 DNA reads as TGTGCCAGCGGCCCGGCGCCGAGCTCCTACGAGCAGTACTTC.

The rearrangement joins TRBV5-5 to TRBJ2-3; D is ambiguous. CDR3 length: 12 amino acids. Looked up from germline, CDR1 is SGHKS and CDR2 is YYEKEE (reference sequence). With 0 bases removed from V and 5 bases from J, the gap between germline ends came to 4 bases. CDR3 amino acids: CASSLEQDTQYF. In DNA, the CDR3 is TGTGCCAGCAGCTTGGAGCAAGATACGCAGTATTTT.

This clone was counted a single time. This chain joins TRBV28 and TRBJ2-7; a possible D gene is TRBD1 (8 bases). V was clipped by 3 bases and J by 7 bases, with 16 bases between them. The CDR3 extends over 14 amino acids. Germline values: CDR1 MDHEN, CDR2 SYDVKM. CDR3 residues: CASSFWDRTREQYF. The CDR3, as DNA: TGTGCCAGCAGTTTCTGGGACAGGACTAGGGAGCAGTACTTC.

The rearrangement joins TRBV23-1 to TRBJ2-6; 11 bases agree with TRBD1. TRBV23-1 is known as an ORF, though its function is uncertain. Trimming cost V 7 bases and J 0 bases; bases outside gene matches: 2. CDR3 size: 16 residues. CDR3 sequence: CASKGTGGSGANVLTF. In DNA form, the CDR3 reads TGCGCCAGCAAAGGGACAGGGGGCTCTGGGGCCAACGTCCTGACTTTC.

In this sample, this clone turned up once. DNA of the CDR3: TGTGCCAGCAGCTGGGGTCCGGGGTCGAACACTGAAGCTTTCTTT. This gives the protein CASSWGPGSNTEAFF. The V call is TRBV5-6, the J call TRBJ1-1; D is ambiguous. The germline CDR1 and CDR2 sequences are SGHDT and YYEEEE. The CDR3 contains 15 residues. V lost 3 bases and J lost 1, with 13 bases in between.

CDR3 DNA: TGTGCCAGCAGTCGCCGACAGGGAACAGGGGAAAAACTGTTTTTT. This encodes CASSRRQGTGEKLFF. This rearrangement joins TRBV28 to TRBJ1-4, with 7 nucleotides matching TRBD1. The length of the CDR3 is 15 residues. The trim removed 5 bases at V and 8 bases at J, leaving 11 bases unmatched. Germline V CDR1 and CDR2: MDHEN, SYDVKM. The full variable domain, completed using reference TRBV28 and TRBJ1-4, is DVKVTQSSRYLVKRTGEKVFLECVQDMDHENMFWYRQDPGLGLRLIYFSYDVKMKEKGDIPEGYSVSREKKERFSLILESASTNQTSMYLCASSRRQGTGEKLFFGSGTQLSVL.

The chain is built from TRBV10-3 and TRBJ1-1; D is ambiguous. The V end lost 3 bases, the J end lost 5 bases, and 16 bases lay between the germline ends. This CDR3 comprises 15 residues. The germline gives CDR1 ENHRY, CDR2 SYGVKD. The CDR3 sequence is CAISDRQVVGTEAFF. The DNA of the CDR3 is TGTGCCATCAGTGACCGCCAAGTGGTGGGTACTGAAGCTTTCTTT.

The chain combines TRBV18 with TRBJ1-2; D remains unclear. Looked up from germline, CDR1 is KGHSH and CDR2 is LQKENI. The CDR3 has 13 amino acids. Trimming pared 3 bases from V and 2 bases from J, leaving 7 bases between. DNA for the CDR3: TGTGCCAGCTCACCGGGTCAAAACTATGGCTACACCTTC. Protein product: CASSPGQNYGYTF.